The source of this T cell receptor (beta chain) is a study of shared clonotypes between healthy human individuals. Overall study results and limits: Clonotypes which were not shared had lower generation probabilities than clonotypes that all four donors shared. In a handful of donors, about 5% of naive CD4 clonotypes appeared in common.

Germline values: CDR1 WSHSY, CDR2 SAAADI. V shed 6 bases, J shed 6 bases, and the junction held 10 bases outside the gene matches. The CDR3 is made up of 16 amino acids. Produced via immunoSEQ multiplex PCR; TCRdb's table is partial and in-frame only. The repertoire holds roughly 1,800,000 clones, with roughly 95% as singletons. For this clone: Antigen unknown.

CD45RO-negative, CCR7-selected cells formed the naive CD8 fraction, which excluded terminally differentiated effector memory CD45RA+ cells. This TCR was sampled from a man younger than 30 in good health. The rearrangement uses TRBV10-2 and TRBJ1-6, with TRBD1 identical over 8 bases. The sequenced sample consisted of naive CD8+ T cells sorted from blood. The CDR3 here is CASSTDRDPINSPLHF. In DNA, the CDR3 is TGCGCCAGCAGCACGGACAGGGACCCAATTAATTCACCCCTCCACTTT.